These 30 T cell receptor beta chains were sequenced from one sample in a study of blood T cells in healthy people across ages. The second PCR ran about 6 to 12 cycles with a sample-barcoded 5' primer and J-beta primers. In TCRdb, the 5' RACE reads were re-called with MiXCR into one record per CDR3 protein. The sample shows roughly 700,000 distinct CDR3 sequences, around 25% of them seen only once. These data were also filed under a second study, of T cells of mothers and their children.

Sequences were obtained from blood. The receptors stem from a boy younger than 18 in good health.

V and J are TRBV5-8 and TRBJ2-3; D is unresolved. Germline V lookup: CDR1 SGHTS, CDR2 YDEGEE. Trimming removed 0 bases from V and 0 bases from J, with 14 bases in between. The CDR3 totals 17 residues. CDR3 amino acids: CASSLGRGGTSTDTQYF. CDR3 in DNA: TGTGCCAGCAGCTTGGGTCGCGGCGGCACTAGCACAGATACGCAGTATTTT.

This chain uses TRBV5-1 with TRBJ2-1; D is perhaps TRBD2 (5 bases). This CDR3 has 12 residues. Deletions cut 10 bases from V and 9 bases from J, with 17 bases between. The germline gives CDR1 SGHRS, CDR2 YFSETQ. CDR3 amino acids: CAGRILAAEQFF. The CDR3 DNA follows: TGCGCCGGGCGGATCCTAGCTGCTGAGCAGTTCTTC.

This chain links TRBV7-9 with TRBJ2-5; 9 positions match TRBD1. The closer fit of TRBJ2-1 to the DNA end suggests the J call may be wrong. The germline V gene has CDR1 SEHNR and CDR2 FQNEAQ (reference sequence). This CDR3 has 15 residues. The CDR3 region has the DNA TGTGCCAGCAGCTCAGGGACAGGGAAGGTGCATGAGCAGTTCTTC. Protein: CASSSGTGKVHEQFF.

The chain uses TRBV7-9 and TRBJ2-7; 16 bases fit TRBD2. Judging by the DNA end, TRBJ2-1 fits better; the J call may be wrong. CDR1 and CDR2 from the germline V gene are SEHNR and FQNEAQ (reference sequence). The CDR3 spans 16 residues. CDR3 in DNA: TGTGCCAGCAGCTTCGGGGGACTAGCGGGAGGGAGTGAGCAGTTCTTC. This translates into CASSFGGLAGGSEQFF.

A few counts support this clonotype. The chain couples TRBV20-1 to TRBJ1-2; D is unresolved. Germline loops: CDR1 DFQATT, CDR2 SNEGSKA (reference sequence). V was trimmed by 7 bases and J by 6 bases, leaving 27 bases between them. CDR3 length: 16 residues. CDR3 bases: TGCAGTGTCCCATCCCCGGGGAGTAGTTTCGGTCATGGCTACACCTTC. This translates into CSVPSPGSSFGHGYTF.

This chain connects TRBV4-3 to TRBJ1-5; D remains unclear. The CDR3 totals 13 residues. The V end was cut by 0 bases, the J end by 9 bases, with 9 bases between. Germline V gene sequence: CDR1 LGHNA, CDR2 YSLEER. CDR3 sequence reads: CASSQELMGPQHF. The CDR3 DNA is TGCGCCAGCAGCCAAGAGCTGATGGGGCCCCAGCATTTT.

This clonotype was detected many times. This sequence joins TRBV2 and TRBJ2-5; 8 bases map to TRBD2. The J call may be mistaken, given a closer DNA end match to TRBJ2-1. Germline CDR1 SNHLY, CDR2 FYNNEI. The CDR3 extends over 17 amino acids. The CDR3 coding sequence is TGTGCCAGCAGGCCAACTGTACTAGCGGCTTATTACAATGAGCAGTTCTTC. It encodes CASRPTVLAAYYNEQFF.

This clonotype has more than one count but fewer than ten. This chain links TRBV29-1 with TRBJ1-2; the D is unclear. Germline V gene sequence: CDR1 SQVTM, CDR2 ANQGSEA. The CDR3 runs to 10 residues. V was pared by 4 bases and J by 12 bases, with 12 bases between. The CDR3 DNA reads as TGCAGCGTTGGAGAACGAGAGGACACCTTC. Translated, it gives CSVGEREDTF.

The CDR3, as DNA: TGTGCCAGCAGCTTAGCTGGAGGGGGACGGCACTCCTACGAGCAGTACTTC. Residues: CASSLAGGGRHSYEQYF. J is TRBJ2-7 and V is TRBV7-9; tentatively, D is TRBD1 or TRBD2 (6 bases each). Germline CDR1 and CDR2: SEHNR and FQNEAQ (reference sequence). V was cut by 0 bases and J by 0 bases, with 15 bases left in between. The CDR3 is 17 residues long.

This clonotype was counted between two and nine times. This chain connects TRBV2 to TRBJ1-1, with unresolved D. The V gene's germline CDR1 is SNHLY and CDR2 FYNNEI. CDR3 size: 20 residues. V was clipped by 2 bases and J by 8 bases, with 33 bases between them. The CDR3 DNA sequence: TGTGCCAGCAGTGAACATTTCGGAAGTCCGCGGGCCTCGGCGCGGTCAGAAGCTTTCTTT. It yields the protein CASSEHFGSPRASARSEAFF.

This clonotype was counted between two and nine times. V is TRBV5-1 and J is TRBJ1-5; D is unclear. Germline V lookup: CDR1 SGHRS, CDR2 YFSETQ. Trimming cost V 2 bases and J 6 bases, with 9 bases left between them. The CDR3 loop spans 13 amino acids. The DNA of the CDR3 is TGCGCCAGCAGCTTAACAGTGGGTCAGCCCCAGCATTTT. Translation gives CASSLTVGQPQHF.

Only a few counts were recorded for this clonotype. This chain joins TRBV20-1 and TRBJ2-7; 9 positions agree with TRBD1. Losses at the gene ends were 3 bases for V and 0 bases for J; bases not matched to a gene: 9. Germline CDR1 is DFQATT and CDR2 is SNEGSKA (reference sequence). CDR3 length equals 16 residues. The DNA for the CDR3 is TGCAGTGCTAGTCTTCCCGGGACAGGGTACTCCTACGAGCAGTACTTC. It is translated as CSASLPGTGYSYEQYF.

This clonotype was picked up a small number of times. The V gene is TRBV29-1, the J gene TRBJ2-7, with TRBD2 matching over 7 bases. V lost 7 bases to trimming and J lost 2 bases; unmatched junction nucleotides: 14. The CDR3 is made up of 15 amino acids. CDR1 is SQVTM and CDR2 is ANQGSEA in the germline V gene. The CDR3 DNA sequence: TGCAGCGGGGGGGGACCGTCAGCATTAACCTACGAGCAGTACTTC. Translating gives CSGGGPSALTYEQYF.

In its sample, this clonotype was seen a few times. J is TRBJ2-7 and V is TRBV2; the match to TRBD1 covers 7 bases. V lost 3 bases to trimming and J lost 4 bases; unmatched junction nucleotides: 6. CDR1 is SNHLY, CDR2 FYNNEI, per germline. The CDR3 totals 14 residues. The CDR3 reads CASSDTGEMYEQYF. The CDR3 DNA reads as TGTGCCAGCAGTGATACAGGGGAAATGTACGAGCAGTACTTC.

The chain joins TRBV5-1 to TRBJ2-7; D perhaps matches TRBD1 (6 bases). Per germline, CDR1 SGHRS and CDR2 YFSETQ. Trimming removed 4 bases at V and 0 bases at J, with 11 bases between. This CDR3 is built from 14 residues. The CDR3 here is CASSEMDSSYEQYF. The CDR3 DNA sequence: TGCGCCAGCAGCGAAATGGACAGCTCCTACGAGCAGTACTTC.

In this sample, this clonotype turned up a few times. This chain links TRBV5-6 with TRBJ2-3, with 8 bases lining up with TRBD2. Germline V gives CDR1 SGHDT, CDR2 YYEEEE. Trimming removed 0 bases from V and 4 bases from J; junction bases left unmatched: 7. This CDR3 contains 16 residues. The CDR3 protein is CASSLAGAGEADTQYF. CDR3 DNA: TGTGCCAGCAGCTTGGCCGGAGCGGGGGAGGCAGATACGCAGTATTTT.

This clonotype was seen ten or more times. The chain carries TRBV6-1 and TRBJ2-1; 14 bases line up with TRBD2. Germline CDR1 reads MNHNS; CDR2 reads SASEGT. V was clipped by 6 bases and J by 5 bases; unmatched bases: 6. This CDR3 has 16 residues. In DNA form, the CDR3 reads TGTGCCAGCAGATCCCGGACTAGCGGGGGGAACAATGAGCAGTTCTTC. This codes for CASRSRTSGGNNEQFF.

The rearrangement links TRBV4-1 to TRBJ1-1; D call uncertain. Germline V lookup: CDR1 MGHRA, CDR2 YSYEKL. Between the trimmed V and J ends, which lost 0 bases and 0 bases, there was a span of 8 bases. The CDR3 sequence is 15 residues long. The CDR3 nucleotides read TGCGCCAGCAGCCAAGAGGCCCCATTGAACACTGAAGCTTTCTTT. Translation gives CASSQEAPLNTEAFF.

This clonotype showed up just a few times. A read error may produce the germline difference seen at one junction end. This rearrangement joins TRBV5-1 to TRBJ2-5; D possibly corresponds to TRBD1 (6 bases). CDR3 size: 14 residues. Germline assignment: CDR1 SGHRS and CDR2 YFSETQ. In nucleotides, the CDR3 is TGCGCCAGCAGCCGCGCTCAGGGGATCAATGAGCGGTTCTTC. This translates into CASSRAQGINERFF.

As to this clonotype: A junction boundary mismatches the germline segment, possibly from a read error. DNA of the CDR3: TGTGCCAGCAGCCCCGACAGGACCTACGGGCAGTACTTC. Residues: CASSPDRTYGQYF. The J gene is TRBJ2-7, the V gene TRBV6-5; weak D call: TRBD1 (6 bases). The germline gives CDR1 MNHEY, CDR2 SVGAGI. The CDR3 extends over 13 amino acids.

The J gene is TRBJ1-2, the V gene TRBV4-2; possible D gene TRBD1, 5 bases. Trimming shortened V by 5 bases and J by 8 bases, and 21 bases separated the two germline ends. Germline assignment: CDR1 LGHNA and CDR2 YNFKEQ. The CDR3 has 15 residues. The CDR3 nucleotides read TGTGCCAGCAGCTTGGCCCTGGAACAAAGGGGCGGCTACACCTTC. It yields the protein CASSLALEQRGGYTF.

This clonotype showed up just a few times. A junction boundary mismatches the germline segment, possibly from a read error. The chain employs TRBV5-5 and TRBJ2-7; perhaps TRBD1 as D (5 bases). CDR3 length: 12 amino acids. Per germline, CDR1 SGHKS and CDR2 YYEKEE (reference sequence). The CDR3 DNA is TGTGCCAGCACCTTGACAGATTACGAGCAGTACTTC. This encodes CASTLTDYEQYF. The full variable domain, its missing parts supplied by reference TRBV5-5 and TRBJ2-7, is DAGVTQSPTHLIKTRGQQVTLRCSPISGHKSVSWYQQVLGQGPQFIFQYYEKEERGRGNFPDRFSARQFPNYSSELNVNALLLGDSALYLCASTLTDYEQYFGPGTRLTVT.

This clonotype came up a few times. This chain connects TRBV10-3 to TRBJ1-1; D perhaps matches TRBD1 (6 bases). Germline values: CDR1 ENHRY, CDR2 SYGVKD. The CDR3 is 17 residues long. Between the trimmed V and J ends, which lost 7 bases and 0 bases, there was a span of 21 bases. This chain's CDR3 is CAINNREVGFMNTEAFF. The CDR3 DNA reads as TGTGCCATCAATAACAGGGAAGTCGGCTTCATGAACACTGAAGCTTTCTTT.

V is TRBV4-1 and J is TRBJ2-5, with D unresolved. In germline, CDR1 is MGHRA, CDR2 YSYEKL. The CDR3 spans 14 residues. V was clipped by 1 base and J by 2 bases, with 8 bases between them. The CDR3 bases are TGCGCCAGCAGCCAAGTTTCTGCTCAAGAGACCCAGTACTTC. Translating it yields CASSQVSAQETQYF.

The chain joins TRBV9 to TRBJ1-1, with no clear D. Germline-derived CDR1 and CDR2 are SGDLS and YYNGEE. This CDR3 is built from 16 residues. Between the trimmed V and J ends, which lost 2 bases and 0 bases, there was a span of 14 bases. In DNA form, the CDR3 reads TGTGCCAGCAGCGTTGGATGGATCCCGATGAACACTGAAGCTTTCTTT. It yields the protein CASSVGWIPMNTEAFF. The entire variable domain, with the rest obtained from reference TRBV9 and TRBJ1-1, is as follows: DSGVTQTPKHLITATGQRVTLRCSPRSGDLSVYWYQQSLDQGLQFLIQYYNGEERAKGNILERFSAQQFPDLHSELNLSSLELGDSALYFCASSVGWIPMNTEAFFGQGTRLTVV.

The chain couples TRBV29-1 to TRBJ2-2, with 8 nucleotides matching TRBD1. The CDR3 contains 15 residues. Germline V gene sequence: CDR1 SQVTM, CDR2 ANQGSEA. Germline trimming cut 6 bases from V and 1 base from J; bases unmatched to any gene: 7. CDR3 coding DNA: TGCAGCGTACCCCAGGGGGCTATGAACACCGGGGAGCTGTTTTTT. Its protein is CSVPQGAMNTGELFF.

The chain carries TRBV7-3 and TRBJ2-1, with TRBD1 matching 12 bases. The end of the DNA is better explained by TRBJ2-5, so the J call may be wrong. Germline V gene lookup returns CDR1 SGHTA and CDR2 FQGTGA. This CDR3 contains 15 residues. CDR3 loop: CASSGGTGGEETQYF. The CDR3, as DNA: TGTGCCAGCAGCGGAGGGACAGGGGGCGAAGAGACCCAGTACTTC.

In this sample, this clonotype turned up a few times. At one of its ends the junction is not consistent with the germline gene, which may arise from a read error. CDR3 loop: CSAELLAGGSYEQYF. The CDR3 DNA reads as TGCAGCGCTGAATTACTAGCGGGGGGGTCCTACGAGCAGTACTTC. This rearrangement joins TRBV29-1 to TRBJ2-7; 13 bases are a match to TRBD2. Per the germline V gene, CDR1 is SQVTM and CDR2 is ANQGSEA. This CDR3 has 15 amino acids.

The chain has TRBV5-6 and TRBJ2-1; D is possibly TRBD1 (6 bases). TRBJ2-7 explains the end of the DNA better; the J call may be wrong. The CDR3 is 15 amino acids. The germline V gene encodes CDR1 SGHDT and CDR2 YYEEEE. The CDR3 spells CASSGGPGTTYEQYF. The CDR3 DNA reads TGTGCCAGCAGCGGAGGACCCGGGACAACCTACGAGCAGTACTTC.

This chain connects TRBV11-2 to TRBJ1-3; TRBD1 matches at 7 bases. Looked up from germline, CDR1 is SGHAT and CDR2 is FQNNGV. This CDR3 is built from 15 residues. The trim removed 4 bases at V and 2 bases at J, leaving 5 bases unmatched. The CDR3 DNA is TGTGCCAGCAGCTCAACAGGGGTAGCTGGAAACACCATATATTTT. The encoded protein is CASSSTGVAGNTIYF.